This paragraph reports one T cell receptor (beta chain). The record originates from a study of T-cell reconstitution after alpha-beta-depleted transplantation in children. V shed 6 bases and J 0 bases; nucleotides not matched to a gene: 9. Germline values: CDR1 MNHEY, CDR2 SVGEGT. The CDR3 runs 19 residues. Unique molecular identifiers were built into the TCRbeta library. TCRdb itself ran the PCR reads through MiXCR, one entry per CDR3 protein. This table has 350,000 to 450,000 distinct CDR3 sequences, more than 10% appearing once. The TCR comes from a human donor who donated a stem cell graft to a child with Fanconi anemia. V and J are TRBV6-2 or TRBV6-3 and TRBJ2-1; the match to TRBD2 covers 15 bases. This specimen consisted of PBMCs, obtained from the stem cell graft. The chain's CDR3 is CASRSGLAGGLSSYNEQFF. DNA for the CDR3: TGTGCCAGCAGATCCGGACTAGCGGGGGGGCTAAGCTCCTACAATGAGCAGTTCTTC.